This TCR beta chain was sequenced in a study of human T cells and chemical hapten exposure. Overall study: Cases of alopecia areata, totalis or universalis occurred in a predominantly female patient group.

This clonotype was observed a few times. The CDR3 consists of 14 residues. Germline CDR1 SGHRS, CDR2 YFSETQ. The V end lost 4 bases, the J end lost 6 bases, and 14 bases lay between the germline ends. Time point noted: patch test 1, 2 weeks after DPC sensitization. Treatment noted: therapeutic diphenylcyclopropenone sensitization with weekly scalp DPC. For the library, individual cDNA molecules each received unique molecular identifiers. Each CDR3 protein is one row after TCRdb ran MiXCR on the RACE reads. The table shows 180,000 or so distinct CDR3 sequences, with around 22% occurring only once. The origin of this receptor is a woman in her forties or fifties with alopecia areata. Some clones in this sample may be carry-over from other donors' samples. The sequencing here drew on whole blood, taken in connection with sensitization to the hapten diphenylcyclopropenone (DPC). The chain links TRBV5-1 to TRBJ2-1; D remains unclear. In DNA form, the CDR3 reads TGCGCCAGCAGCCTTCGGTCCGTCCTCAATGAGCAGTTCTTC. Amino acid sequence: CASSLRSVLNEQFF. The full variable domain, completed using reference TRBV5-1 and TRBJ2-1, is KAGVTQTPRYLIKTRGQQVTLSCSPISGHRSVSWYQQTPGQGLQFLFEYFSETQRNKGNFPGRFSGRQFSNSRSEMNVSTLELGDSALYLCASSLRSVLNEQFFGPGTRLTVL.